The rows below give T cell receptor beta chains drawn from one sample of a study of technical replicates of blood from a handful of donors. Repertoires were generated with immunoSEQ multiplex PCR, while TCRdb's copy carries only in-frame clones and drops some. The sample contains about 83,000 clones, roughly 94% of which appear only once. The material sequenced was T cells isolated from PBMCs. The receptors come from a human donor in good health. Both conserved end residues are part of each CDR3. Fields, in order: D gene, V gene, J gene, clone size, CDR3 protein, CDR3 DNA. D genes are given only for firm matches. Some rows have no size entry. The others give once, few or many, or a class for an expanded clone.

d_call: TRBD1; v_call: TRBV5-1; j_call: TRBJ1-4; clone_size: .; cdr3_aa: CASRLLGQGEEKLFF; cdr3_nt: TGCGCCAGCAGGCTTCTCGGACAGGGAGAGGAAAAACTGTTTTTT
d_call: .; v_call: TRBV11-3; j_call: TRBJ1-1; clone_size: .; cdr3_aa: CASSPRPGEARGTEAFF; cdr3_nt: TGTGCCAGCAGCCCACGACCGGGTGAGGCCAGGGGCACTGAAGCTTTCTTT
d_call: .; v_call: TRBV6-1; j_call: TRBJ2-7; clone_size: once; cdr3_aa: CASRVEGAGEQYF; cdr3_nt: TGTGCCTCCCGAGTGGAGGGGGCGGGCGAGCAGTACTTC
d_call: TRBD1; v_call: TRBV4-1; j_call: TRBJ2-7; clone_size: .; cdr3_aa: CASSQDGQGYDEQYF; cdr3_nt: TGCGCCAGCAGCCAAGATGGACAGGGGTACGACGAGCAGTACTTC
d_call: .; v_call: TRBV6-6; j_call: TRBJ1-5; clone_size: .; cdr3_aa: CASSSTQGQPQHF; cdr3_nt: TGTGCCAGCAGTTCGACACAGGGTCAGCCCCAGCATTTT
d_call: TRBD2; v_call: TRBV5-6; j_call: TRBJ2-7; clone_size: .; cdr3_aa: CASSFLVAAGVYEQYF; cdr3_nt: TGTGCCAGCAGCTTTTTAGTCGCCGCGGGGGTTTACGAGCAGTACTTC
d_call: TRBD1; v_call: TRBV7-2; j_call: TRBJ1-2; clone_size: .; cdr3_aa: CASSFRLGGRGLSYGYTF; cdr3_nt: TGTGCCAGCAGCTTTAGGCTAGGGGGCAGGGGGCTCAGCTATGGCTACACCTTC
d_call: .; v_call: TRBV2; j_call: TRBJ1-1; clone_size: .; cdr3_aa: CASSGGANTEAFF; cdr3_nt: TGTGCCAGCTCTGGGGGGGCGAACACTGAAGCTTTCTTT
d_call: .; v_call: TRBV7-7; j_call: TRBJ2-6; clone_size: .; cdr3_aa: CASSLVKQSRANVLTF; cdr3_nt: TGTGCCAGCAGCCTTGTAAAACAAAGTCGGGCCAACGTCCTGACTTTC
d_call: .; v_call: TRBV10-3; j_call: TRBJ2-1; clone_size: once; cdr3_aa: CAAAERAEDNEQFF; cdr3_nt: TGTGCCGCCGCCGAGCGAGCGGAGGACAATGAGCAGTTCTTC
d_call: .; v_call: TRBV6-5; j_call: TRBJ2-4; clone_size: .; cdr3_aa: CASSYSSLLAGNIQYF; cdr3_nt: TGTGCCAGCAGTTACTCGAGTCTACTAGCCGGAAACATTCAGTACTTC
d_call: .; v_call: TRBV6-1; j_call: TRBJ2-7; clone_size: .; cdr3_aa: CASSEEHPSYEQYF; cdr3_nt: TGTGCCAGCAGTGAAGAGCATCCCTCCTACGAGCAGTACTTC
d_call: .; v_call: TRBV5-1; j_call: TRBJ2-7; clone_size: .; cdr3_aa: CASRAGIDQYF; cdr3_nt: TGCGCCAGCAGGGCGGGGATCGACCAGTACTTC